This T cell receptor (beta chain) was obtained from a study of blood T cell repertoires in COVID-19. About the research overall: Collection of acute and convalescent COVID-19 samples took place in the United States, Italy and Spain. From T cells, B-cell-depleted T cells, or PBMCs came the material, which was cDNA or gDNA.

The CDR3 sequence is 14 residues long. Per the germline V gene, CDR1 is MDHEN and CDR2 is SYDVKM. Trimming took 5 bases from V and 5 from J; bases not matched to a gene: 1. In the original processing: Nucleated cell number was recorded as an estimate derived from reference gene primer amplification. Clones were sequenced by immunoSEQ multiplex PCR, and TCRdb holds only the in-frame ones, with some missing. D and trimming were read from the DNA, whereas the V and J calls and clone size are those reported in that table. Among about 250,000 clones listed, 89% were seen once. In assigning cohorts, the study relied on participant-reported clinical history. This clone was counted between two and nine times.

This rearrangement joins TRBV28 to TRBJ2-3, with 13 bases matching TRBD2. The TCR originated in a woman in her thirties with acute COVID-19. Sample: PBMCs or T cells enriched from blood (not recorded which). The CDR3 reads CASSRLAGGDTQYF. In DNA form, the CDR3 reads TGTGCCAGCAGTAGACTAGCGGGGGGAGATACGCAGTATTTT.